This T cell receptor (beta chain) emerged from a study of vaccination and CD4 T cells after COVID-19. Trimming left V 3 bases short and J 5 bases short, with 13 bases between. Germline CDR1 and CDR2: MNHNS and SASEGT. The CDR3 loop spans 14 amino acids. This clonotype turned up a few times. From the PCR reads, TCRdb called clonotypes with MiXCR, one entry per CDR3 protein. The sample includes about 20,000 distinct CDR3 sequences, roughly two thirds seen only once; the top ten take 0.95% to 1.2%. This TCR was sampled from a human donor who had recovered from COVID-19. The sequences come from CD4+ T cells from blood, collected after SARS-CoV-2 vaccination. The chain is built from TRBV6-1 and TRBJ1-1; D is ambiguous. The CDR3 loop is CASSDLGKGTEAFF. The CDR3 region has the DNA TGTGCCAGCAGTGATTTAGGGAAGGGTACTGAAGCTTTCTTT.